The clone carrying this TCR beta chain was counted only a few times. Its antigen is undetermined. Amplified TCR beta CDR3 regions derived from RNA transcripts. HTBI primers were the set used in a first-round RT-PCR of the TCR CDR3. TCRdb itself ran the multiplex PCR reads through MiXCR, one entry per CDR3 protein. The table records some 270,000 distinct CDR3 sequences, approximately 14% of them present only once. Germline V gene lookup returns CDR1 SGHNT and CDR2 YENEEA. The germline V and J ends were trimmed by 3 bases and 3 bases, with 8 bases remaining between them. The CDR3 sequence is 14 residues long. Any patient presenting with uncontrolled infection, other autoimmune disease, pregnancy or lactation was left out. Diagnostic assessment was based on clinical symptoms, serum thyroxine and TRAb, thyroid ultrasound and orbital computed tomography. The entry originates in a study of T cells in Graves' hyperthyroidism and ophthalmopathy.

Study-level points and caveats: Blood shared most expanded thyroid clonotypes above 0.001.

This receptor was identified in a middle-aged woman with Graves' hyperthyroidism. This sequence joins TRBV11-3 and TRBJ1-4; D is possibly TRBD1 (6 bases). Sequences were obtained from blood. The CDR3 is CASSFGGPNEKLFF. The CDR3 DNA reads TGTGCCAGCAGCTTTGGGGGGCCTAATGAAAAACTGTTTTTT. The whole variable domain, filled in from reference TRBV11-3 and TRBJ1-4, reads EAGVVQSPRYKIIEKKQPVAFWCNPISGHNTLYWYLQNLGQGPELLIRYENEEAVDDSQLPKDRFSAERLKGVDSTLKIQPAELGDSAVYLCASSFGGPNEKLFFGSGTQLSVL.